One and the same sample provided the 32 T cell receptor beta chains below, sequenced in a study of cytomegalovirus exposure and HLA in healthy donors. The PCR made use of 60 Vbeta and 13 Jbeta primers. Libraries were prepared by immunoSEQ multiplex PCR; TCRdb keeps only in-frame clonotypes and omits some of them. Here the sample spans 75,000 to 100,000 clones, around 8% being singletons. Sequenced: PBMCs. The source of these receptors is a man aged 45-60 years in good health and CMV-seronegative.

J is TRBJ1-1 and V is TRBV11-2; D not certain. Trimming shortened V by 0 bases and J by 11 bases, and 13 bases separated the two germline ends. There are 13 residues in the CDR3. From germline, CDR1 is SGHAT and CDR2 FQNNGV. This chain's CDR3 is CASSLDRYGGAFF. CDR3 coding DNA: TGTGCCAGCAGCTTAGATCGATACGGCGGGGCTTTCTTT.

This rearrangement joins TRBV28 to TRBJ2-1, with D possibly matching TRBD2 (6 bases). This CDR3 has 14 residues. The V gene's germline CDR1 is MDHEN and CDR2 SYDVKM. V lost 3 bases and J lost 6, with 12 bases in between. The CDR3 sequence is CASSFGGQPNEQFF. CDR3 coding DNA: TGTGCCAGCAGTTTTGGAGGGCAGCCCAATGAGCAGTTCTTC.

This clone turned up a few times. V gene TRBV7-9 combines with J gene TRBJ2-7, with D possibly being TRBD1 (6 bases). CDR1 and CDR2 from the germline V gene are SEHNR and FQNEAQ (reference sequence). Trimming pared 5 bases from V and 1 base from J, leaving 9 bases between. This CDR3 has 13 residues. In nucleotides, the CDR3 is TGTGCCAGCAGCAAGACAGGTTCCTACGAGCAGTACTTC. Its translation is CASSKTGSYEQYF.

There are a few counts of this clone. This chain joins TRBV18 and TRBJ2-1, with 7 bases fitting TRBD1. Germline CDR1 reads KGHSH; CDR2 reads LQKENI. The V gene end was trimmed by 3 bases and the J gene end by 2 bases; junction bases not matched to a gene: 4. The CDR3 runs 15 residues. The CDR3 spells CASSPTGQTYNEQFF. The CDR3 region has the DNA TGTGCCAGCTCACCCACGGGACAGACCTACAATGAGCAGTTCTTC.

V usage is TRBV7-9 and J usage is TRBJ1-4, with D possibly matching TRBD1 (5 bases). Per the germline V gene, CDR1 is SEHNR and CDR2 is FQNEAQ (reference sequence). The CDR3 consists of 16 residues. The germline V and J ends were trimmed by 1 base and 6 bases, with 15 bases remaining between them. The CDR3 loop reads CASSLVGGAGDEKLFF. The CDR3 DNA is TGTGCCAGCAGCTTAGTTGGCGGCGCGGGGGATGAAAAACTGTTTTTT.

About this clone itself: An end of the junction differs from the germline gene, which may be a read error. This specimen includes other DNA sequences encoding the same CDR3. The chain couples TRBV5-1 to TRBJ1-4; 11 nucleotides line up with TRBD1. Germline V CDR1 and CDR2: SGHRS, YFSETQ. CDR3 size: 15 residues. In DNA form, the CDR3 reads TGTGCCAGCAGCCTCTATGGGACAGGGGGTGAAAAACTGTTTTTT. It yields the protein CASSLYGTGGEKLFF.

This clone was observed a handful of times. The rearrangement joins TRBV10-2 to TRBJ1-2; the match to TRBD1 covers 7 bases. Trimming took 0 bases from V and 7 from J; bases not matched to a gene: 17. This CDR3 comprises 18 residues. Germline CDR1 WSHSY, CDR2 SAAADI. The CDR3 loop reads CASSESRFSDRDTVGYTF. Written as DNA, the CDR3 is TGCGCCAGCAGTGAGTCGCGTTTTAGTGACAGGGATACAGTTGGCTACACCTTC.

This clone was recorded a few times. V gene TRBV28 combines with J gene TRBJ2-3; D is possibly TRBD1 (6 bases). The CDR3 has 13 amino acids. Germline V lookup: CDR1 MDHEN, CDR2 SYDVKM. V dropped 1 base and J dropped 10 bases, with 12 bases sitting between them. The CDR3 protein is CASSLSRDTPQYF. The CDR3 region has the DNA TGTGCCAGCAGTTTATCCCGGGACACACCGCAGTATTTT.

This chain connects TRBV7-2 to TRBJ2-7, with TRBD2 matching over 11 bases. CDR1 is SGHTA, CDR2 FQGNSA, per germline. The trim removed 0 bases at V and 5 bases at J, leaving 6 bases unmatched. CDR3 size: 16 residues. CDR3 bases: TGTGCCAGCAGCTTAGCTAGCGGGAGGGTGGGCCACGAGCAGTACTTC. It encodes CASSLASGRVGHEQYF.

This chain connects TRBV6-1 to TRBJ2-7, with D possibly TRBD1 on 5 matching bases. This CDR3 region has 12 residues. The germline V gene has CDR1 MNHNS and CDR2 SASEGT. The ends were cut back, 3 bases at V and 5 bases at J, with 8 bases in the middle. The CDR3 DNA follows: TGTGCCAGCAGTGACAGGGTCAACGAGCAGTACTTC. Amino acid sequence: CASSDRVNEQYF.

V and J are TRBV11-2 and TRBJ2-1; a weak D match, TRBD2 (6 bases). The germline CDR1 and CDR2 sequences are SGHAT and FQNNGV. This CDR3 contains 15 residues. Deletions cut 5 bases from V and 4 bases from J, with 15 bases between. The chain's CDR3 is CASSTPGGTYNEQFF. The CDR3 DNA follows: TGTGCCAGCAGCACCCCGGGCGGGACGTACAATGAGCAGTTCTTC.

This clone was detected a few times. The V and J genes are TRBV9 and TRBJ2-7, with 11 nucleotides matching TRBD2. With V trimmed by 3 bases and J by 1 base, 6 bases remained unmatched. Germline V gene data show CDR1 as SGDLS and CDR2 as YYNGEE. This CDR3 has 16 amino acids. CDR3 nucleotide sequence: TGTGCCAGCAGCGCGGGACTAGCGGTGAGTTCCTACGAGCAGTACTTC. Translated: CASSAGLAVSSYEQYF.

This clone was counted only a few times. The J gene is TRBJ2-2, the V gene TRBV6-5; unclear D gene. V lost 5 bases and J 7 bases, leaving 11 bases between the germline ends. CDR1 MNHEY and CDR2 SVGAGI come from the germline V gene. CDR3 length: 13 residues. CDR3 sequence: CASSAKRHGELFF. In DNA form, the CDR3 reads TGTGCCAGCAGTGCTAAAAGACACGGGGAGCTGTTTTTT.

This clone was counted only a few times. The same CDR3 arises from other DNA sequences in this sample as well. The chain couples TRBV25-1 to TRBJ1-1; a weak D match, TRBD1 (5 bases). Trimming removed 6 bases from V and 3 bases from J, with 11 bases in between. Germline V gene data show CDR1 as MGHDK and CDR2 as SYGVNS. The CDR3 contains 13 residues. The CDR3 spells CASSQTEYTEAFF. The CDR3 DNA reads TGTGCCAGCAGCCAGACAGAATACACTGAAGCTTTCTTT.

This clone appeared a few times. The CDR3 loop reads CASSLPGQGSNEQFF. In DNA form, the CDR3 reads TGTGCCAGCAGCTTACCGGGACAGGGGTCCAATGAGCAGTTCTTC. J is TRBJ2-1 and V is TRBV5-8; 10 bases align to TRBD1. Per germline, CDR1 SGHTS and CDR2 YDEGEE. The CDR3 loop spans 15 amino acids. V gave up 2 bases and J gave up 6 bases; unmatched junction bases: 5.

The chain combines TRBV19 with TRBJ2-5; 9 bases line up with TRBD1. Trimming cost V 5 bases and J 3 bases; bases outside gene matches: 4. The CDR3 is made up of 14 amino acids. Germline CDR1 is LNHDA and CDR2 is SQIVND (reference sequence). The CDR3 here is CASSPRDREETQYF. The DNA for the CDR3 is TGTGCCAGTAGTCCCCGGGACAGGGAAGAGACCCAGTACTTC.

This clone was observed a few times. CDR3 amino acids: CASSHLAGGLIGELFF. The CDR3 coding sequence is TGTGCCAGCAGTCACTTAGCGGGAGGTTTAATCGGGGAGCTGTTTTTT. This rearrangement joins TRBV27 to TRBJ2-2; 10 nucleotides match TRBD2. Per germline, CDR1 MNHEY and CDR2 SMNVEV (reference sequence). The junction had 10 bases not matched to a gene; V was cut back by 5 bases and J by 7 bases. This CDR3 is 16 amino acids long.

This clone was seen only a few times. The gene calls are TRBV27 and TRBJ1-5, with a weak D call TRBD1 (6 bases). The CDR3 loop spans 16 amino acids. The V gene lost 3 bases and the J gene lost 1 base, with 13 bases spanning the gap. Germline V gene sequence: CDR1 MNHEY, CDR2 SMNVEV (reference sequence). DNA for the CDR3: TGTGCCAGCAGTTTGAGCCCTCAGGGGAGCAATCAGCCCCAGCATTTT. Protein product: CASSLSPQGSNQPQHF.

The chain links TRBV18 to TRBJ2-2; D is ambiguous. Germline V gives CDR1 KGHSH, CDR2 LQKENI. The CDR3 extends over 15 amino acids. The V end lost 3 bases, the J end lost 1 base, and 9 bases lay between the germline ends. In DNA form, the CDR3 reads TGTGCCAGCTCACCGCAGGCAGGGAACACCGGGGAGCTGTTTTTT. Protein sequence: CASSPQAGNTGELFF.

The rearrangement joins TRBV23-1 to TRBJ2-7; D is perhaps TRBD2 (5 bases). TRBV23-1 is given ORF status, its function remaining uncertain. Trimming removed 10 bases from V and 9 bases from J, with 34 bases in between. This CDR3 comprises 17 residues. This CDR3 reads CANRRHPTGLLPPLQYF. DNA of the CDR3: TGCGCCAACCGGAGGCATCCTACGGGTCTTCTGCCACCTTTGCAGTACTTC.

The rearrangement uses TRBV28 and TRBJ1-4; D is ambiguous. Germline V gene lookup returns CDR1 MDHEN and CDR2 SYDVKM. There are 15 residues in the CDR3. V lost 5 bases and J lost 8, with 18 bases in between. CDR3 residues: CASSKAQGMGEKLFF. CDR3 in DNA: TGTGCCAGCAGTAAAGCTCAAGGAATGGGCGAAAAACTGTTTTTT.

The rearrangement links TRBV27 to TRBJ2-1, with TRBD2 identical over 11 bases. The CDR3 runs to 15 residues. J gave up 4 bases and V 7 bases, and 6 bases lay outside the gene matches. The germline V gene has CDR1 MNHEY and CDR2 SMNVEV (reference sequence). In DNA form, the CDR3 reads TGTGCCAGCAACACCGGGACTAGCGGATACAATGAGCAGTTCTTC. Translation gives CASNTGTSGYNEQFF.

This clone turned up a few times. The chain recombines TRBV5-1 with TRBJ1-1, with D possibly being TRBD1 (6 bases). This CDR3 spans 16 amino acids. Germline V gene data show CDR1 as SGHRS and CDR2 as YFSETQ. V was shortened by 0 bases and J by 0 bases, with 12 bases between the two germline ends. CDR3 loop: CASSLVQGWMNTEAFF. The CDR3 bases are TGCGCCAGCAGCTTGGTACAGGGCTGGATGAACACTGAAGCTTTCTTT.

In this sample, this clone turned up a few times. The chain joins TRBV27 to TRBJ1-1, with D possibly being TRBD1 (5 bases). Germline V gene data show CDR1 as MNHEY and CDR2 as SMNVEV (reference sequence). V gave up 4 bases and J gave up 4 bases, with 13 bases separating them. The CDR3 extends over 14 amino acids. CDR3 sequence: CASSSGGYSTEAFF. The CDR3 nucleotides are TGTGCCAGCAGTTCGGGGGGATACAGCACTGAAGCTTTCTTT.

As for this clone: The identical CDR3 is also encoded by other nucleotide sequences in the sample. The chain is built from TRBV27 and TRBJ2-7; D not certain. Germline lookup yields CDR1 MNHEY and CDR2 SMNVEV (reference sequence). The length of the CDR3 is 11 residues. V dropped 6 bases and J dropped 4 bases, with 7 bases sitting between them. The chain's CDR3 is CASRSTYEQYF. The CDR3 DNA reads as TGTGCCAGCAGAAGTACTTACGAGCAGTACTTC.

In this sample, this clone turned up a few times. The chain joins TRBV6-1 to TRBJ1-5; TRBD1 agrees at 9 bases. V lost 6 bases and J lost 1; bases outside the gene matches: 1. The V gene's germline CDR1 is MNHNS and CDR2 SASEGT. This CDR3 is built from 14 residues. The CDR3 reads CASSGTGSNQPQHF. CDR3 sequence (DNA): TGTGCCAGCAGCGGGACAGGGAGCAATCAGCCCCAGCATTTT.

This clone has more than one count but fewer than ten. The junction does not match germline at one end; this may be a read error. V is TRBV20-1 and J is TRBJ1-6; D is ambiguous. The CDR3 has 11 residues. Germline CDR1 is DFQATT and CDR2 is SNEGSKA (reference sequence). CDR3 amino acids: CSARVGTEQNF. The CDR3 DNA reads TGCAGTGCTAGAGTCGGAACAGAACAGAACTTT.

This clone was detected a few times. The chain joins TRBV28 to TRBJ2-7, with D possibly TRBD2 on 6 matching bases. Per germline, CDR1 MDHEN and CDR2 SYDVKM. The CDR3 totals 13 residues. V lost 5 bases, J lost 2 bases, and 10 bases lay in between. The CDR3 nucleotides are TGTGCCAGCAGTAGGGCGGGAACCTACGAGCAGTACTTC. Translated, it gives CASSRAGTYEQYF.

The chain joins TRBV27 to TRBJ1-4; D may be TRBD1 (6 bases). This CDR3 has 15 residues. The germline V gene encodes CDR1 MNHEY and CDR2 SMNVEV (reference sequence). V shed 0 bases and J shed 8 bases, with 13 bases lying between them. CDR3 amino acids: CASSLSRQVGEKLFF. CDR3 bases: TGTGCCAGCAGTTTATCCAGACAGGTTGGAGAAAAACTGTTTTTT.

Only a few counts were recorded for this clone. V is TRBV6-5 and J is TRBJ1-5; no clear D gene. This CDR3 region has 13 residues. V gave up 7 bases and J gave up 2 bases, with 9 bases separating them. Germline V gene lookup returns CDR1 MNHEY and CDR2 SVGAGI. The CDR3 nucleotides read TGTGCCAGCACTCCAGGCGGCAATCAGCCCCAGCATTTT. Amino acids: CASTPGGNQPQHF.

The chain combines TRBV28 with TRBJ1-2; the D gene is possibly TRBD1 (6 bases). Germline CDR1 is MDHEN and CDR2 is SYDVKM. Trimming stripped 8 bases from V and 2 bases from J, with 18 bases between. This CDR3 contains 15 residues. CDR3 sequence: CASPHRGFNNYGYTF. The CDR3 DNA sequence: TGTGCCAGCCCACATAGGGGGTTTAACAACTATGGCTACACCTTC.

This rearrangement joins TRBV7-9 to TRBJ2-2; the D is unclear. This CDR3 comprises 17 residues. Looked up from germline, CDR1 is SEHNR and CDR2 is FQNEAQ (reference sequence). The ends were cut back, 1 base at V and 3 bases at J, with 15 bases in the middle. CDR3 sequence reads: CASSLGRSLTDTGELFF. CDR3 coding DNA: TGTGCCAGCAGCTTAGGACGGAGTTTGACGGACACCGGGGAGCTGTTTTTT.